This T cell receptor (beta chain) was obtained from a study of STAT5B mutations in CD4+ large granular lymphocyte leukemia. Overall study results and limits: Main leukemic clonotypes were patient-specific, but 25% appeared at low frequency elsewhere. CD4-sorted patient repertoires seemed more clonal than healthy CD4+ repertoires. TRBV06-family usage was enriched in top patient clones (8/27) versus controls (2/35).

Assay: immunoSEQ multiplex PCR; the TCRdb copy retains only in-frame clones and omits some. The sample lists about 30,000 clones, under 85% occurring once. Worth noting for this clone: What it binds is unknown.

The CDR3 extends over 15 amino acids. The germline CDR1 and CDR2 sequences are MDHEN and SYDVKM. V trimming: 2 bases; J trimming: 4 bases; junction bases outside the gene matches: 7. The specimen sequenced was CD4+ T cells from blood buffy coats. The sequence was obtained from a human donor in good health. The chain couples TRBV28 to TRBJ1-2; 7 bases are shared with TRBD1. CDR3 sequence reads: CASSLRRGQGYGYTF. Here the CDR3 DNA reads TGTGCCAGCAGTTTAAGAAGGGGGCAGGGCTATGGCTACACCTTC.